This T cell receptor beta chain was observed in a study of blood T cell repertoires in COVID-19. This CDR3 spans 13 amino acids. V gave up 3 bases and J gave up 5 bases, with 8 bases separating them. In the authors' workflow: Nucleated cell counts were estimated from reference gene primer amplification. Sequencing used immunoSEQ multiplex PCR; TCRdb keeps in-frame clones, though not all of them. The DNA gave D and trimming, while V, J and clone size come from that table. This table has 360,000 or so clones, under 85% appearing once. Residents of about two dozen US areas, aged roughly 18 to 89 years, made up the participants.

The chain couples TRBV12-3 or TRBV12-4 to TRBJ1-5; D unclear. Sequencing used PBMCs or T cells enriched from blood (not recorded which). The receptor comes from a woman in her forties or fifties who had recovered from COVID-19. The CDR3 region is CASSLRVHQPQHF. The CDR3 bases are TGTGCCAGCAGTTTGAGGGTTCATCAGCCCCAGCATTTT.